The present entry profiles one T cell receptor (beta chain) with its context. Its antigen is currently unknown. The CDR3 totals 18 residues. Germline V gives CDR1 KGHSH, CDR2 LQKENI. Between the trimmed V and J ends, which lost 6 bases and 4 bases, there was a span of 25 bases. The data were obtained in a study of CD8+ T cells in alopecia areata. Study-wide points: Clonality exceeded that of normal scalp in lesional scalp, most notably in alopecia totalis/universalis.

The CD4+ cells of 5 or 6 biomarker-study patients went through sorting. This sorting yielded CD25+CD127- cells. Collection of lesional scalp punch biopsies and peripheral blood was performed in alopecia areata patients. Separation by sorting yielded CD4+ and CD8+ T cells from PBMCs. It was cDNA, reverse transcribed from extracted RNA, that served as the sequencing template. Sequencing used immunoSEQ multiplex PCR; TCRdb keeps in-frame clones, though not all of them. The data hold approximately 13,000 clones, with approximately 53% observed a single time. This clonotype was sampled from a human donor with alopecia areata. Sequencing was performed on CD4+ Tregs sorted from blood. The chain couples TRBV18 to TRBJ2-1; maybe TRBD1 (5 bases). The CDR3 loop is CASSPLHLYQGSYNEQFF. DNA for the CDR3: TGTGCCAGCTCTCCGTTGCATCTATACCAGGGTAGTTACAATGAGCAGTTCTTC.